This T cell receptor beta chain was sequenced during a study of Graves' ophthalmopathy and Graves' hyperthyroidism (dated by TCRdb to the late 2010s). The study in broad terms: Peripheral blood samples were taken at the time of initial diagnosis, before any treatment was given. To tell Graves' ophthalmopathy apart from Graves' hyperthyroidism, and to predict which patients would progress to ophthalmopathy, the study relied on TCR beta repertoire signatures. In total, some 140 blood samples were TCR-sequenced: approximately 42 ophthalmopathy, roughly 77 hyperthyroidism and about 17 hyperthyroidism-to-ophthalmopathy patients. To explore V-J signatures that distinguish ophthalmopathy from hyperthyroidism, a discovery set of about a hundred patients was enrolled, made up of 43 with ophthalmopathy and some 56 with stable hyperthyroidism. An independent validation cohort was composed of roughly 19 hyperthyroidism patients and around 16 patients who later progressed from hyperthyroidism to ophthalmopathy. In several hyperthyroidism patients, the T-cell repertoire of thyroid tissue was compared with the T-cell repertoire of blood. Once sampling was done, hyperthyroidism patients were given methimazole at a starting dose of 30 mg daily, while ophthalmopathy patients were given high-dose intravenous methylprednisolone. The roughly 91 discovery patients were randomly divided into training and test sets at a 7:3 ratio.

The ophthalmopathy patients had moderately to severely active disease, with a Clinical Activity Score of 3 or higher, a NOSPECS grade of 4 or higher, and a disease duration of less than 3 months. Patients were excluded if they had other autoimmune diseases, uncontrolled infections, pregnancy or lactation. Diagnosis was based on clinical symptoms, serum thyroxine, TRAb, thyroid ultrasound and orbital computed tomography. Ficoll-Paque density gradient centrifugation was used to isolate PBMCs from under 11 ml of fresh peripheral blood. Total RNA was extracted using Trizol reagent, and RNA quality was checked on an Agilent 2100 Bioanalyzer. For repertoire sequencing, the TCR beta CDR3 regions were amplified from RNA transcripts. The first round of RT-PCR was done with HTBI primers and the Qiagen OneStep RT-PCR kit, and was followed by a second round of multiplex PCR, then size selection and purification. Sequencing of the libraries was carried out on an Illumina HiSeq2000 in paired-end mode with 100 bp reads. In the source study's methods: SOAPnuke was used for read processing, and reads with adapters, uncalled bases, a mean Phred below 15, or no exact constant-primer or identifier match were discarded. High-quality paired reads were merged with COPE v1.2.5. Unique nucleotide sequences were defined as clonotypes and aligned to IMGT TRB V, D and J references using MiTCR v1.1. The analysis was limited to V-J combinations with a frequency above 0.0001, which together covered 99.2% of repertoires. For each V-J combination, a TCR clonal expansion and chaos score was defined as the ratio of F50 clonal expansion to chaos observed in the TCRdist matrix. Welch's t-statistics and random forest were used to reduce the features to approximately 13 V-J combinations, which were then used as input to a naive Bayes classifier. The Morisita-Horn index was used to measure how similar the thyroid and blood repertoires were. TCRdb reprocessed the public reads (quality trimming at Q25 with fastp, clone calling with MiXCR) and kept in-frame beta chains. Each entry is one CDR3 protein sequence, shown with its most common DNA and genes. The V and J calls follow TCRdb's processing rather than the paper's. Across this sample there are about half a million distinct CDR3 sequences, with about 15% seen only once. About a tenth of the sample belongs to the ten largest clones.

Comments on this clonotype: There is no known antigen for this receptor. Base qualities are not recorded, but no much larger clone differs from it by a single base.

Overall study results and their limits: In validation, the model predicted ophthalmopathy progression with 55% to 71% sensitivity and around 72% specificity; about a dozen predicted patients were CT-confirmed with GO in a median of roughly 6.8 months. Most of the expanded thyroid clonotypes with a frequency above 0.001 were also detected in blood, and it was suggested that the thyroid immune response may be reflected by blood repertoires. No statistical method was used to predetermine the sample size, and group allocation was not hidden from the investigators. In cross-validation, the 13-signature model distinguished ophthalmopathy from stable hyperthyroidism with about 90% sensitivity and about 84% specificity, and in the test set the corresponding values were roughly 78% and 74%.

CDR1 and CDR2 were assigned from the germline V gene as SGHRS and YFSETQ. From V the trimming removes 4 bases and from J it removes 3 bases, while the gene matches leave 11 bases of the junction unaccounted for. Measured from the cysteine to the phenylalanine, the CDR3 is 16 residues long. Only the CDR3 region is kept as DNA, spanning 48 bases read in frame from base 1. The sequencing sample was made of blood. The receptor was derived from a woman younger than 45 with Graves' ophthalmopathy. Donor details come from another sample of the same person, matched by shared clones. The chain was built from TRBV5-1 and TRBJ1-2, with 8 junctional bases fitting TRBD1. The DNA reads TGCGCCAGCAGCGGCTGGACAGGGCACCCCGACTATGGCTACACCTTC. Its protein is CASSGWTGHPDYGYTF.